Sequencing of this T cell receptor beta chain was carried out in a study of radiation and T cells in renal cell carcinoma. Study details: Nephrectomy followed 15 Gy stereotactic body radiation by 4 weeks.

The time point was: blood 2 weeks post-SBRT. Treatment noted: 15 Gy SBRT to primary tumor, nephrectomy 4 weeks later. Sequenced by immunoSEQ multiplex PCR; TCRdb stores in-frame clones only, minus some. The sample holds 100,000 to 150,000 clones, 80% to 90% seen once. The specimen comprised blood, sampled from a patient whose treatment included radiotherapy and nephrectomy. This clonotype originated in a woman aged 55-75 years with renal cell carcinoma.

CDR3 loop: CASSVDEGPDYGYTF. The CDR3 DNA sequence: TGTGCCAGCAGCGTAGATGAGGGGCCGGACTATGGCTACACCTTC. The chain joins TRBV9 to TRBJ1-2; D may be TRBD1 (5 bases). The CDR3 spans 15 residues. Germline assignment: CDR1 SGDLS and CDR2 YYNGEE. Trimming shortened V by 0 bases and J by 3 bases, and 12 bases separated the two germline ends.